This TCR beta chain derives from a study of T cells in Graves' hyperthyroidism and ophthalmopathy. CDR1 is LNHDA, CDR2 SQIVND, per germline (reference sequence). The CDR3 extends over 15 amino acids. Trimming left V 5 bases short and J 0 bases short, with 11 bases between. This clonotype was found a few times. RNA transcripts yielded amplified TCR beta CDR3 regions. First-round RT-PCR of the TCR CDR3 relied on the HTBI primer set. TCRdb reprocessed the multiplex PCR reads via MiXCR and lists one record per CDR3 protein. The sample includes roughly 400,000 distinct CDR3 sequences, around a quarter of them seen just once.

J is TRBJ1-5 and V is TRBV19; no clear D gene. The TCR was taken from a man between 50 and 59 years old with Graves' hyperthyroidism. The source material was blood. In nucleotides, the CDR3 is TGTGCCAGTAGTGTTGGACGGAATAGCAATCAGCCCCAGCATTTT. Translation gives CASSVGRNSNQPQHF.